This T cell receptor (beta chain) was recovered during a study of cytomegalovirus exposure and HLA in healthy donors (TCRdb year 2017). Regarding the complete study: An earlier analysis of approximately 550 of the donors reported about 250 Gb of sequence data and more than 90 million unique TCR beta sequences from 150 million to 200 million T cells. An early release covering around 630 HLA-typed donors comprised approximately 300 gigabases of sequencing data and approximately 85 million unique TCR sequences. The genetic ancestry cluster associated with self-reported Caucasian donors included roughly four fifths of the 398 genotyped donors. The study aimed to test whether cataloging public T cell receptors could reveal signatures of past pathogen exposure. The study used immunosequencing to profile the T cell repertoires of approximately 690 subjects and linked those repertoires to cytomegalovirus serostatus. Besides the first cohort of roughly 640 subjects, a separate validation cohort made up of 120 different subjects was used. To predict cytomegalovirus infection status, the study brought together high-throughput TCR immunosequencing, statistical association of individual TCRs with disease status, and machine learning. In a later analysis, previously published TCR beta repertoires from 670 or so donors were re-analyzed and high-resolution HLA genotyping was added so that TCR occurrence patterns could be studied. In the later analysis, no new phenotypic data were used to find candidate immune exposures; instead, reliance was placed on TCR beta sequences and their occurrence across donors. An earlier analysis of 500 to 750 of the donors applied high-throughput TCR beta sequencing to assess whether each TCR beta V gene segment acted as functional or pseudogenic. Donor age, sex, ethnicity and CMV serostatus were collected together with the repertoire data. A later genetic analysis took genome-wide SNP genotypes for about three fifths of the roughly 670 donors and used that subset as a discovery cohort. Every discovery cohort repertoire had been produced on one sequencing platform. HLA typing covered class I and class II loci at four-digit resolution. Typing coverage varied by locus: roughly 629-640 donors for A, B, C, DRB1 and DQB1; approximately 520 for DQA1; about 600 for DPA1; roughly 470 for DPB1. About five DR-DQ haplotypes were treated as single units for association and clustering because of strong linkage in the cohort. On average, 235,054 unique TCR beta nucleotide sequences were sequenced per donor among 398 genotyped donors of the cohort, with 15% to 20% of those sequences being non-productive.

In total, approximately 690 healthy bone marrow donors made up the cohort. All cohort members were sampled while nominally healthy, although unrecorded immune exposures were likely present. The donor tested CMV seronegative, placing the donor among the 352 seronegative members of the cohort. A peripheral blood sample was provided by each donor, and peripheral blood mononuclear cells were used for TCR beta sequencing. Genomic DNA extraction from the blood cell samples was performed with the Qiagen DNeasy Blood Extraction Kit. Comments on this clone: Its antigen is not yet known. Within one base of it there is no much larger clone, and no base qualities were kept.

Libraries were prepared through the immunoSEQ multiplex PCR assay. For the multiplex PCR, a mixture combining 60 forward primers for TCR Vbeta segments and 13 reverse primers for TCR Jbeta segments was used. The CDR3 region of rearranged TCR beta genes was amplified from genomic DNA with a multiplex PCR assay. The amplified TCR beta libraries were sequenced on the Illumina HiSeq System as 87-base-pair reads. The authors' pipeline ran thus. A later analysis tallied tens of millions of unique TCR beta chains across the 700 or so repertoires, and approximately 9.9 million of those chains were shared by two or more donors. Raw reads were error-corrected and collapsed into unique sequences by a nearest-neighbor algorithm in which closely related sequences were merged to remove PCR and sequencing errors. Alignment of CDR3 sequences to IMGT reference sequences was used to assign V, D and J gene segments. Each retained sequence needed at least a six-nucleotide match to both a V gene segment and a J gene segment. A rearrangement was called productive if the CDR3 had no stop codons and remained in frame with V and J, and every other rearrangement was called non-productive. Following IMGT convention, CDR3 was defined as the stretch from the second conserved V-encoded cysteine to the conserved J-encoded phenylalanine. In an earlier analysis of just under 600 of the donors, sequences lacking an unambiguous match to a single V gene segment were excluded. In an earlier analysis of 587 of the donors, V segments were called functional above 56.7% productive rearrangements and were called segregating when the between-donor standard deviation exceeded 5%. A statistical classification framework was built for diagnosing cytomegalovirus status from the catalog of TCR beta chain sequences. A later analysis assigned V and J genes by comparing TCR nucleotide sequences with IMGT/GENE-DB human TR gene sequences. A later analysis assigned CDR3 sequences and most-parsimonious VDJ recombination scenarios with the TCRdist pipeline. In a later analysis, each TCR beta chain was defined by its CDR3 amino acid sequence together with its V-gene family, and reads without a unique V-gene family were excluded. To address suspected cross-contamination and a sequencing artifact, a later analysis removed 592 highly shared, low-generation-probability nucleotide sequences. A later analysis calculated a clonal expansion index for each public chain from normalized within-repertoire ranks of inferred template counts. In a later analysis, generation probabilities were computed using a VDJ recombination model fitted to out-of-frame rearrangements, and the results were checked against IGoR. A later analysis scored TCR-TCR, TCR-HLA and TCR-CMV co-occurrence with hypergeometric tests, applying a repertoire-size bias correction to TCR pairs. False discovery rates were estimated in a later analysis by permuting HLA or CMV assignments 20 times. A later analysis grouped co-occurring TCRs with DBSCAN, adding TCRdist sequence similarity when clustering within HLA-allele-positive subsets. Co-occurrence clustering excluded repertoires with fewer than 30,000 or more than 120,000 public chains, plus five with anomalous nucleotide sharing. TCRdb mirrors the immuneACCESS table, restricted to in-frame sequences. Some clones are absent from its copies; in checked studies, under half trace to an unresolved V gene, and the reason for the others is unknown. That table supplies the V and J calls and clone size; D and trimming were determined from the DNA. The sample table holds about 190,000 clones, of which around 75% were seen once. Clones ranked in the top ten supply about 1.6% of the sample.

Trimming accounts for 7 bases at V and 1 base at J, while the number of junction bases matched to no gene is 3. The CDR3 sequence holds 14 residues, the cysteine and phenylalanine included. Only the CDR3 DNA is retained, 42 bases long and in frame from the first base. Looking up the germline V gene (reference sequence) yields CDR1 SEHNR and CDR2 FQNEAQ. Results the study describes overall, beyond this receptor: In a later analysis, HLA-associated TCR beta chains were found to be more clonally expanded and to have lower generation probabilities than equally common non-associated chains. In the study, some 160 TCR beta chains were listed as associated with cytomegalovirus. A later genetic analysis reported fewer N-insertions in productive TCRs among donors in an Asian-associated ancestry cluster than the approximately 670-donor mean. Because counts were too low, 15 to 20 rarely observed V segments, including chromosome 9 orphons, were left out of the earlier analysis of 500 to 650 of the donors. According to the authors, the approach could potentially be generalized to other disease states and immunological phenotypes. The presence/absence analyses assumed that sequencing depth was roughly uniform across donors, and that assumption may not be true. Most TCR sequences were observed very rarely across donors, whereas some public TCRs were present in many individuals. In this cohort, only TCR beta chains were sequenced, and detectable features were limited by the absence of alpha or paired-chain data. In a later analysis, several top co-occurrence clusters were reported to appear linked to parvovirus B19, influenza, CMV and Epstein-Barr virus. In both the original and validation cohorts, the classifier was reported to diagnose cytomegalovirus status with high specificity and sensitivity. A further reported finding was that TCR beta sequences accurately predicted the HLA-A and HLA-B alleles for most subjects in the first cohort. Because some donors lacked HLA typing at each locus, the association tests relied only on the typed subset. When HLA alleles, especially DR and DQ, strongly co-occurred, attributing TCR associations to individual alleles was difficult. In a later analysis, the rate of TCR association differed among HLA loci, with DRB1 alleles having the most associated TCRs and HLA-C alleles having the fewest. In a later analysis, more than 15,000 TCR beta sequences were associated with specific HLA alleles at a false discovery rate of 0.05. Because the 87-base-pair reads could not distinguish some IMGT-functional V segments, including TRBV6-2 and TRBV6-3, those segments were excluded. Correlated functional status among segregating V segments might reflect linkage disequilibrium, but an unknown experimental factor could not be ruled out. V-gene and J-gene trimming of TCR beta chains was associated with a missense DCLRE1C variant in a later genetic analysis, and the association was replicated in an independent cohort. In vitro tests confirmed that a few of the cytomegalovirus-associated TCR beta chains recognize cytomegalovirus antigens. The only immune exposure information available for the cohort was CMV serostatus. Most CMV-associated TCR beta chains appeared to be HLA-restricted in a later analysis, and the HLA associations seemed to be driven largely by CMV exposure. A cluster of highly shared sequence variants was judged likely to be a technical artifact of the sequencing pipeline. Broadly in line with IMGT annotations, most TCR beta V segments showed up in productive rearrangements about 87% or about 30% of the time in an earlier analysis of 450 to 750 of the donors.

Source material: PBMCs. Here the chain combines TRBV7-9 and TRBJ2-2; 7 bases in the junction line up with TRBD2. The sequence came from a woman in her fifties or sixties in good health and CMV-seronegative. The CDR3: CASKKRGNTGELFF. The DNA sequence reads TGTGCCAGCAAGAAGCGGGGGAACACCGGGGAGCTGTTTTTT.